This T cell receptor beta chain was documented in a study of blood T cell repertoires in COVID-19 (TCRdb year 2020). About the investigation overall: Samples covering the acute and convalescent phases of COVID-19 were provided by collaborators in the United States, Italy and Spain. Nearly every sample came with metadata listing a de-identified subject ID, COVID-19 status, age in years and sex. The repertoires were released in a freely available public database meant as a resource for research on the immune response to SARS-CoV-2. The prospective study material was composed of cDNA or gDNA derived from T cells, B-cell-depleted T cells, or PBMCs. The samples were drawn from two sources: the first 160 participants of the ongoing ImmuneRACE study, and approximately 1,300 subjects contributed by 6 global collaborators. Subjects who had been exposed to COVID-19, were actively infected with it, or had recovered from it provided the deeply sampled blood TCRbeta repertoires that made up the dataset. Where available, HLA class I and class II types were obtained from metadata supplied by the sample provider rather than from assay-based typing. General findings and caveats noted by the study authors: The quantity of clinical and demographic metadata differed by source and by participant and was supplied without curation.

The immunoSEQ Assay, a bias-controlled multiplex PCR, was used to amplify TCRbeta CDR3 regions from genomic DNA. Per the original workflow: The number of nucleated cells in each sample was estimated from the amplification of reference gene primers within the assay. To quantify the absolute abundance of each unique TCRbeta CDR3 rearrangement, sequence reads were collapsed and filtered. Productive Simpson clonality was computed per sample as the square root of Simpson's diversity index over productive rearrangements. TCRdb re-hosts the immuneACCESS table, in-frame sequences only. Its copies lack some clones; in the studies checked, an unresolved V gene accounts for under half of them, and the cause for the rest is not known. The V and J calls and clone size are taken from that table; D and trimming were inferred from the DNA. This sample lists 260,000 or so clones; 85% were detected once. Together, the top ten hold 2% to 3% of the sample.

Based on the germline V gene (reference sequence), the CDR1 and CDR2 sequences are LNHDA and SQIVND. Trimming takes 3 bases from V and 0 bases from J, and the germline ends sit 15 bases apart. The CDR3 goes from the cysteine to the phenylalanine over 17 residues. Just the 51-base CDR3 DNA is kept, in frame starting at base 1. Participants in the prospective study were enrolled through a virtual design, were aged about 18 to 100 years, and lived in under 25 United States geographic areas. In the prospective study, cohorts were assigned on the basis of participant-reported clinical history obtained from a screening survey and a study questionnaire. Recovered participants in ImmuneRACE Cohort 3 were defined by two consecutive negative NP/OP PCR tests, clearance by a healthcare professional, or resolution of symptoms. In the prospective study, whole blood, serum and a nasopharyngeal or oropharyngeal swab were collected from each participant by mobile phlebotomists. Prospective study participants could optionally give additional blood draws and questionnaires over a 2-month period. Before DNA extraction, prospective study blood samples were shipped either frozen or at room temperature.

As for this clone: Its antigen is currently not known. Per-base qualities were not stored, and no clone one base away is much larger.

The chain uses TRBV19 and TRBJ1-5; a tentative D match to TRBD1 spans 6 bases. Sequencing was done on a sample of PBMCs or T cells enriched from blood (not recorded which). The receptor's source is a woman in her 50s who had recovered from COVID-19. The CDR3 protein: CASSIVQGRVSNQPQHF. The bases are TGTGCCAGTAGTATCGTCCAGGGGAGGGTTAGCAATCAGCCCCAGCATTTT.